Shown below are 27 T cell receptor beta chains from a single sample sequenced in a study of glioma-infiltrating T cells. Amplification of TCR alpha and beta CDR3 regions from RNA used iRepertoire nested multiplex PCR. TCRdb redid the calling of the multiplex PCR reads with MiXCR, one entry per CDR3 protein. This table has approximately 110,000 distinct CDR3 sequences, less than 30% appearing once. The sequencing input was glioma tissue, nonneoplastic brain tissue, or PBMCs (not recorded which). The receptors were gathered from a human donor with low-grade glioma or glioblastoma, undergoing nonglioma brain surgery, or in good health (not recorded which).

This clonotype occurred many times. This chain joins TRBV5-1 and TRBJ1-1; D is unclear. The CDR3 is 14 amino acids. Deletions cut 0 bases from V and 1 base from J, with 7 bases between. CDR1 and CDR2 (germline): SGHRS, YFSETQ. CDR3 in DNA: TGCGCCAGCAGCTTGGATCGGCCGAACACTGAAGCTTTCTTT. Amino acids: CASSLDRPNTEAFF.

In its sample, this clonotype was seen many times. The chain joins TRBV30 to TRBJ1-1, with D hard to call. V lost 1 base and J lost 3, with 9 bases in between. CDR1 is GTSNPN, CDR2 SVGIG, per germline (reference sequence). The CDR3 is 13 amino acids. CDR3 in DNA: TGTGCCTGGAGTGGCCAACGGGACACTGAAGCTTTCTTT. This codes for CAWSGQRDTEAFF.

This clonotype showed up many times. J is TRBJ1-5 and V is TRBV20-1; 8 bases align to TRBD1. Unmatched junction bases numbered 6, after V lost 1 base and J lost 1 base. The CDR3 extends over 16 amino acids. Germline loops: CDR1 DFQATT, CDR2 SNEGSKA (reference sequence). DNA for the CDR3: TGCAGTGCTAGAGTTCCACAGGGGGGGAGCAATCAGCCCCAGCATTTT. Amino acid sequence: CSARVPQGGSNQPQHF.

Comments on this clonotype: Sequence at one end of the junction differs from germline and may be a read error. This chain uses TRBV7-2 with TRBJ2-7; a possible D gene is TRBD1 (5 bases). Germline V gene data show CDR1 as SGHTA and CDR2 as FQGNSA. The CDR3 length is 14 residues. CDR3 sequence (DNA): TGCGCCAGCAGCCAAGAAAGGGGATCCTACGAGCAGTACTTC. Translating gives CASSQERGSYEQYF.

This clonotype was detected ten times or more. This chain links TRBV27 with TRBJ2-7, with a tentative D call TRBD1 (6 bases). V dropped 2 bases and J dropped 2 bases, with 13 bases sitting between them. Germline V CDR1 and CDR2: MNHEY, SMNVEV (reference sequence). The CDR3 has 15 amino acids. This CDR3 is CASSLDTWTAYEQYF. The DNA of the CDR3 is TGTGCCAGCAGTTTAGATACCTGGACAGCCTACGAGCAGTACTTC.

Concerning this clonotype: It may be a read error: a sequence one base away is much more abundant. The CDR3 bases are TGCAGCGTCCGGGGGGACACTGAAGCTTTCTTT. It yields the protein CSVRGDTEAFF. V is TRBV29-1 and J is TRBJ1-1; weak D call: TRBD1 (5 bases). V lost 6 bases and J lost 3, with 8 bases in between. CDR1 is SQVTM and CDR2 is ANQGSEA in the germline V gene. CDR3 length equals 11 residues. The whole variable domain, filled in from reference TRBV29-1 and TRBJ1-1, reads SAVISQKPSRDICQRGTSLTIQCQVDSQVTMMFWYRQQPGQSLTLIATANQGSEATYESGFVIDKFPISRPNLTFSTLTVSNMSPEDSSIYLCSVRGDTEAFFGQGTRLTVV.

The chain employs TRBV4-1 and TRBJ1-2; D not certain. The CDR3 has 13 residues. In germline, CDR1 is MGHRA, CDR2 YSYEKL. The V end was cut by 2 bases, the J end by 2 bases, with 6 bases between. The CDR3 loop is CASSQRENYGYTF. The DNA of the CDR3 is TGCGCCAGCAGCCAAAGGGAAAACTATGGCTACACCTTC.

The V and J genes are TRBV5-5 and TRBJ2-3; D is ambiguous. CDR3 length: 14 amino acids. Germline CDR1 and CDR2: SGHKS and YYEKEE (reference sequence). The germline V and J ends were trimmed by 5 bases and 2 bases, with 12 bases remaining between them. The CDR3 sequence: CASSHMANTDTQYF. CDR3 nucleotide sequence: TGTGCCAGCAGTCATATGGCGAACACAGATACGCAGTATTTT. Filled out from reference TRBV5-5 and TRBJ2-3, the complete variable domain reads DAGVTQSPTHLIKTRGQQVTLRCSPISGHKSVSWYQQVLGQGPQFIFQYYEKEERGRGNFPDRFSARQFPNYSSELNVNALLLGDSALYLCASSHMANTDTQYFGPGTRLTVL.

The chain recombines TRBV14 with TRBJ2-3; no clear D. Germline V gene lookup returns CDR1 SGHDN and CDR2 FVKESK. The CDR3 contains 14 residues. Trimming took off 4 bases at V and 3 bases at J, with 11 bases between the two ends. The CDR3 DNA follows: TGTGCCAGCAGCCTACCTATCGGGACAGATACGCAGTATTTT. This sequence encodes CASSLPIGTDTQYF.

About this clonotype: Since a much larger clone is just one base distant, this may be a read error. The chain uses TRBV7-2 and TRBJ1-2; possibly TRBD1 for D (6 bases). This CDR3 region has 13 residues. CDR1 and CDR2 from the germline V gene are SGHTA and FQGNSA. The CDR3 DNA reads TGTGCCAGCAGTGGCAGGGGAGACTATTGCTACACCTTC. Translating it yields CASSGRGDYCYTF.

This clonotype has a handful of counts. The V gene is TRBV5-6, the J gene TRBJ1-2, with D perhaps TRBD1 (6 bases). V gave up 3 bases and J gave up 4 bases, with 7 bases separating them. This CDR3 spans 12 amino acids. The germline gives CDR1 SGHDT, CDR2 YYEEEE. CDR3 nucleotide sequence: TGTGCCAGCAGCTCGGGGGCCTATGGCTACACCTTC. As protein: CASSSGAYGYTF.

This clonotype was picked up many times. V and J are TRBV2 and TRBJ1-2; no reliable D call. Trimming removed 1 base at V and 1 base at J, with 4 bases between. The CDR3 extends over 13 amino acids. Germline CDR1 reads SNHLY; CDR2 reads FYNNEI. For the CDR3, the DNA is TGTGCCAGCAGTGAAGAGGGTAACTATGGCTACACCTTC. It yields the protein CASSEEGNYGYTF.

This clonotype was observed many times. The CDR3 here is CASFNWAGRDTEAFF. CDR3 coding DNA: TGTGCCAGTTTTAATTGGGCAGGGAGGGACACTGAAGCTTTCTTT. V and J are TRBV19 and TRBJ1-1, with a tentative D call TRBD1 (5 bases). CDR1 is LNHDA, CDR2 SQIVND, per germline (reference sequence). Between the trimmed V and J ends, which lost 8 bases and 3 bases, there was a span of 19 bases. The CDR3 covers 15 residues.

The genes are TRBV5-1 and TRBJ1-1; no clear D gene. The CDR3 runs 13 residues. V lost 0 bases to trimming and J lost 6 bases, with 9 bases between them. In germline, CDR1 is SGHRS, CDR2 YFSETQ. In DNA, the CDR3 is TGCGCCAGCAGCTTGGTGGGATACCCTGAAGCTTTCTTT. This sequence encodes CASSLVGYPEAFF.

In its sample, this clonotype was seen many times. The chain uses TRBV4-1 and TRBJ2-4, with D perhaps matching TRBD2 (6 bases). This CDR3 comprises 17 residues. The germline gives CDR1 MGHRA, CDR2 YSYEKL. V was cut by 5 bases and J by 1 base, with 18 bases left in between. CDR3 nucleotides: TGCGCCAGCAGCAAAGGGGATTTCGGGAGTGCCAAAAACATTCAGTACTTC. Its protein product is CASSKGDFGSAKNIQYF.

This clonotype appeared many times. This chain joins TRBV20-1 and TRBJ2-5, with a possible D match to TRBD1 (5 bases). Per germline, CDR1 DFQATT and CDR2 SNEGSKA (reference sequence). The length of the CDR3 is 15 residues. The ends were cut back, 3 bases at V and 2 bases at J, with 16 bases in the middle. This chain's CDR3 is CSASLRTPEQETQYF. The CDR3 DNA reads as TGCAGTGCTAGCTTACGGACACCCGAACAAGAGACCCAGTACTTC.

The rearrangement uses TRBV7-9 and TRBJ2-3; D is unclear. The V end was cut by 8 bases, the J end by 1 base, with 1 base between. This CDR3 comprises 10 residues. Per the germline V gene, CDR1 is SEHNR and CDR2 is FQNEAQ (reference sequence). In DNA, the CDR3 is TGTGCCAGCGGCACAGATACGCAGTATTTT. This sequence encodes CASGTDTQYF.

This clonotype was seen ten or more times. The chain employs TRBV5-1 and TRBJ2-3; D is undetermined. The germline V gene encodes CDR1 SGHRS and CDR2 YFSETQ. V was clipped by 2 bases and J by 1 base, with 8 bases between them. This CDR3 is 14 amino acids long. CDR3 region: CASSLQPGTDTQYF. The CDR3 nucleotides read TGCGCCAGCAGCTTACAGCCAGGCACAGATACGCAGTATTTT.

This clonotype was found many times. The V and J genes are TRBV28 and TRBJ1-6; D ambiguous. The CDR3 consists of 13 residues. Trimming stripped 3 bases from V and 9 bases from J, with 9 bases between. Germline CDR1 reads MDHEN; CDR2 reads SYDVKM. CDR3 DNA sequence: TGTGCCAGCAGTTTGAGGGTAGTTTCACCCCTCCACTTT. Translation gives CASSLRVVSPLHF.

As regards this clonotype: A read error is possible here, since a much larger clone lies one base away. The CDR3 region is CASSQGTQYF. For the CDR3, the DNA is TGTGCCAGCAGCCAAGGGACCCAGTACTTC. The chain recombines TRBV2 with TRBJ2-5; the D is unclear. There are 10 residues in the CDR3. Germline V gene lookup returns CDR1 SNHLY and CDR2 FYNNEI.

Many counts were recorded for this clonotype. CDR3 protein: CSAKTSGGAGGTDTQYF. The CDR3 coding sequence is TGCAGTGCTAAGACTAGCGGGGGGGCAGGGGGCACAGATACGCAGTATTTT. The chain employs TRBV20-1 and TRBJ2-3, with 14 bases fitting TRBD2. V shed 4 bases and J 1 base; nucleotides not matched to a gene: 7. CDR3 length: 17 amino acids. Per the germline V gene, CDR1 is DFQATT and CDR2 is SNEGSKA (reference sequence).

Note on this clonotype: A read error may account for a junction end that differs from germline. The chain couples TRBV4-1 to TRBJ1-5, with D perhaps TRBD1 (6 bases). CDR1 MGHRA and CDR2 YSYEKL come from the germline V gene. CDR3 length equals 15 residues. The CDR3 reads CDSSQARAGDQPQHF. The CDR3 DNA sequence: TGCGACAGCAGCCAAGCCCGGGCAGGGGATCAGCCCCAGCATTTT.

This clonotype was counted only a few times. The V and J genes are TRBV11-2 and TRBJ2-7, with 7 bases aligning to TRBD1. Trimming at V came to 5 bases and at J to 2 bases, leaving 12 bases not matched to a gene. CDR3 length: 16 amino acids. Germline lookup yields CDR1 SGHAT and CDR2 FQNNGV. Here the CDR3 reads CASSPLRGGDAYEQYF. Written as DNA, the CDR3 is TGTGCCAGCAGCCCCTTGAGAGGGGGCGATGCCTACGAGCAGTACTTC.

As for this clonotype: A read error may explain this, as a much larger clone is one base away. The V gene is TRBV28, the J gene TRBJ2-6; 7 nucleotides agree with TRBD1. Per germline, CDR1 MDHEN and CDR2 SYDVKM. The length of the CDR3 is 16 residues. CDR3 loop: CATSNRDRTGANVLTF. CDR3 DNA: TGTGCCACCAGTAACCGGGACAGAACTGGGGCCAACGTCCTGACTTTC.

This clonotype was recorded at least ten times. The rearrangement uses TRBV20-1 and TRBJ1-2; TRBD1 aligns across 8 bases. The CDR3 is 14 residues long. V was pared by 5 bases and J by 7 bases, with 12 bases of the junction left unmatched. Germline CDR1 is DFQATT and CDR2 is SNEGSKA (reference sequence). For the CDR3, the DNA is TGCAGTGCTCCAGACAGGGGACGGAAGGGTGGCTACACCTTC. This codes for CSAPDRGRKGGYTF.

V usage is TRBV20-1 and J usage is TRBJ2-7, with TRBD2 matching 12 bases. Per the germline V gene, CDR1 is DFQATT and CDR2 is SNEGSKA (reference sequence). This CDR3 is built from 13 residues. The ends lost 6 bases at V and 2 bases at J; junction bases unmatched: 2. CDR3 DNA sequence: TGCAGTGCAAGACTAGCGGGGGCCTACGAGCAGTACTTC. Translation gives CSARLAGAYEQYF.

As regards this clonotype: A much larger clone differs by one base, so this may be a read error. This chain links TRBV7-9 with TRBJ2-2; D gene ambiguous. The CDR3 contains 12 residues. CDR1 is SEHNR, CDR2 FQNEAQ, per germline (reference sequence). This CDR3 reads CDSSLTAGELFF. The CDR3 region has the DNA TGTGACAGCAGCCTGACGGCCGGGGAGCTGTTTTTT.